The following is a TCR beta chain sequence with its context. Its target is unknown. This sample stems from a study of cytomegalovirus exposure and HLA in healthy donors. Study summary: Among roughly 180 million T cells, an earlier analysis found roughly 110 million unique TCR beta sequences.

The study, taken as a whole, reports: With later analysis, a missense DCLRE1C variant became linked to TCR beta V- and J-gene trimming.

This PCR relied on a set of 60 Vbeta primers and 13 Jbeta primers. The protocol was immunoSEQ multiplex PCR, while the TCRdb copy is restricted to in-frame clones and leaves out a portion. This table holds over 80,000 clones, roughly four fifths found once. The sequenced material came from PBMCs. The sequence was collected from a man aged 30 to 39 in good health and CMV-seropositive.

This CDR3 is CASSMTEKMNTEAFF. The CDR3 region has the DNA TGTGCCAGTAGTATGACAGAGAAGATGAACACTGAAGCTTTCTTT. The chain combines TRBV19 with TRBJ1-1; D perhaps matches TRBD1 (5 bases). The CDR3 contains 15 residues. CDR1 LNHDA and CDR2 SQIVND come from the germline V gene (reference sequence). Trimming pared 3 bases from V and 0 bases from J, leaving 11 bases between.